What follows are 16 T cell receptor beta chains derived from one specimen sequenced in a study of T cell clonality in common variable immunodeficiency (dated by TCRdb to about 2015). Libraries were built with the immunoSEQ multiplex PCR assay. In its TCRdb copy, this immuneACCESS table keeps in-frame sequences only and misses some clones. Where compared with another copy, unresolved V genes explain less than half of these, and the others have no known cause. The sample comprises under 50,000 clones, and every one was counted more than once. Jointly, the top ten make up approximately 0.71% of the sample. Sequences were obtained from peripheral blood mononuclear cells. These receptors came from a person between 18 and 75 years old in good health.

In this sample, this clone turned up many times. The CDR3 goes on 3 residues after the read ends, and that part is filled in from the germline J gene. The rearrangement uses TRBV19 and TRBJ2-2; the D is unclear. Germline V CDR1 and CDR2: LNHDA, SQIVND (reference sequence). This CDR3 region has 15 residues. Trimming shortened V by 8 bases and J by 2 bases, and 15 bases separated the two germline ends. CDR3 DNA (partial): TGTGCCAGTCGACTCTCCCCATCAAACACCGGGGAG. Amino acids: CASRLSPSNTGE. In full, the CDR3 is CASRLSPSNTGELFF. Based on the CDR3 plus reference TRBV19 and TRBJ2-2, the full variable domain is DGGITQSPKYLFRKEGQNVTLSCEQNLNHDAMYWYRQDPGQGLRLIYYSQIVNDFQKGDIAEGYSVSREKKESFPLTVTSAQKNPTAFYLCASRLSPSNTGELFFGEGSRLTVL.

In this sample, this clone turned up many times. The read halts 3 residues ahead of the CDR3 end, with the missing end drawn from the germline J gene. V and J are TRBV6-2 or TRBV6-3 and TRBJ2-5, with 8 bases that match TRBD1. This CDR3 is 15 amino acids long. From germline, CDR1 is MNHEY and CDR2 SVGEGT. V shed 4 bases, J shed 4 bases, and the junction held 8 bases outside the gene matches. CDR3 bases read: TGTGCCAGCAGTTCGGCGGGGACAGGAGGAGAGACC. Its translation is CASSSAGTGGET. The entire CDR3 protein reads CASSSAGTGGETQYF.

This clone appeared many times. The CDR3 is cut off 3 residues early in the read; its end comes from the germline J gene. The J gene is TRBJ2-5, the V gene TRBV7-9, with D possibly being TRBD1 (5 bases). CDR1 and CDR2 from the germline V gene are SEHNR and FQNEAQ (reference sequence). The CDR3 length is 15 residues. V was shortened by 5 bases and J by 4 bases, with 17 bases between the two germline ends. The CDR3 reads CASSKGRGSLETQYF. The sequenced CDR3 bases are TGTGCCAGCAGCAAAGGAAGGGGTTCGCTAGAGACC.

The sample holds many counts of this clone. The read halts 3 residues ahead of the CDR3 end, with the missing end drawn from the germline J gene. This chain joins TRBV10-2 and TRBJ1-2, with 9 bases that match TRBD1. CDR3 size: 13 residues. Germline assignment: CDR1 WSHSY and CDR2 SAAADI. Here the CDR3 reads CASSQVTGGGYTF. The sequenced part of the CDR3 DNA is TGCGCCAGCAGTCAGGTCACAGGGGGCGGC.

Comment on this clone: The read ends 3 residues before the CDR3 terminus; that terminus is restored from the germline J gene. The chain employs TRBV10-2 and TRBJ2-3; TRBD2 aligns across 12 bases. The V and J ends lost 6 bases and 1 base, in that order; junction bases with no gene match: 5. Germline V CDR1 and CDR2: WSHSY, SAAADI. CDR3 size: 16 residues. The CDR3 DNA, read in part, is TGCGCCAGCAGAGGACGACTAGCGGGGGGCACAGATACG. Amino acids: CASRGRLAGGTDT. The whole CDR3 protein is CASRGRLAGGTDTQYF.

The table lists this clone with many counts. The read stops 3 residues short of the end of the CDR3; the missing end is completed from the germline J gene. The chain joins TRBV9 to TRBJ2-7, with D perhaps matching TRBD1 (6 bases). This CDR3 is 14 amino acids long. Trimming stripped 0 bases from V and 3 bases from J, with 10 bases between. Looked up from germline, CDR1 is SGDLS and CDR2 is YYNGEE. Partial CDR3 DNA: TGTGCCAGCAGCGTAGGAGGACAGAACTACGAG. This codes for CASSVGGQNYE. The complete CDR3 protein is CASSVGGQNYEQYF. Variable domain in full (rest from reference TRBV9 and TRBJ2-7): DSGVTQTPKHLITATGQRVTLRCSPRSGDLSVYWYQQSLDQGLQFLIQYYNGEERAKGNILERFSAQQFPDLHSELNLSSLELGDSALYFCASSVGGQNYEQYFGPGTRLTVT.

This clone was seen repeatedly, ten times or more. The DNA ends 3 residues before the CDR3 does, and the rest of the CDR3 is filled in from the germline J gene. The chain employs TRBV15 and TRBJ2-1; TRBD2 aligns across 9 bases. Germline CDR1 LNHNV, CDR2 YYDKDF (reference sequence). This CDR3 is 16 amino acids long. J was trimmed by 6 bases and V by 1 base; bases with no gene match: 7. The CDR3 DNA, read in part, is TGTGCCACCAGCAGAGCGCCTAGCGGGACTGGCAATGAG. Amino acid sequence: CATSRAPSGTGNE. The CDR3, in full, reads CATSRAPSGTGNEQFF.

Of note for this clone: The read terminates 3 residues ahead of where the CDR3 ends, so the germline J gene completes it. J is TRBJ2-4 and V is TRBV19, with D perhaps TRBD2 (6 bases). Germline V gene data show CDR1 as LNHDA and CDR2 as SQIVND (reference sequence). This CDR3 has 12 amino acids. The sequenced part of the CDR3 DNA is TGTGCCAGTAGTATCGGGGGTCAGCCT. This sequence encodes CASSIGGQP. The CDR3 as a whole reads CASSIGGQPQYF.

This clone was seen at least ten times. The CDR3 protein is CTLLSGNTDTQYF. Incomplete CDR3 DNA: TGCACCCTTCTTAGCGGAAACACAGATACG. The V gene is TRBV29-1, the J gene TRBJ2-3; a possible D gene is TRBD2 (6 bases). The read gets to within 3 residues of the CDR3 end, and the germline J gene fills in the rest. This CDR3 contains 13 residues. Germline-derived CDR1 and CDR2 are SQVTM and ANQGSEA.

Ten or more counts support this clone. With the read ending 3 residues before the CDR3 end, the germline J gene is used to fill in that end. The chain is built from TRBV20-1 and TRBJ1-6; TRBD1 might be the D (6 bases). V lost 4 bases and J lost 7, with 14 bases in between. The CDR3 runs 14 residues. Germline CDR1 DFQATT, CDR2 SNEGSKA (reference sequence). CDR3 DNA, as far as it was read: TGCAGTGCTACGGGGGGGCAGGAGAATTCACCC. The encoded protein is CSATGGQENSP. The complete CDR3 sequence is CSATGGQENSPLHF.

In its sample, this clone was seen many times. The DNA read from the CDR3 is TGCGCCAGCAGCCTCTGGACTAGCGGAAGGCAAGAGACC. It specifies CASSLWTSGRQET. The full CDR3 protein reads CASSLWTSGRQETQYF. The chain is built from TRBV5-1 and TRBJ2-5; 10 nucleotides agree with TRBD2. The read terminates 3 residues ahead of where the CDR3 ends, so the germline J gene completes it. This CDR3 contains 16 residues. Trimming cost V 4 bases and J 2 bases; bases outside gene matches: 8. From germline, CDR1 is SGHRS and CDR2 YFSETQ.

This clone showed up many times. The read ends 3 residues before the CDR3 terminus; that terminus is restored from the germline J gene. V and J are TRBV11-3 and TRBJ2-2, with TRBD1 identical over 7 bases. CDR3 length: 13 amino acids. The V segment lost 8 bases and the J segment 3 bases; nucleotides outside the gene matches: 3. Germline CDR1 reads SGHNT; CDR2 reads YENEEA. The CDR3 sequence: CASPDRDTGELFF. CDR3 bases read: TGTGCCAGCCCCGACAGGGACACCGGGGAG.

This clone came up many times. Read sequence stops 3 residues before the CDR3 end, and the germline J gene provides the missing end. The chain uses TRBV5-1 and TRBJ2-1; D possibly matches TRBD1 or TRBD2 (6 bases each). CDR1 is SGHRS and CDR2 is YFSETQ in the germline V gene. Trimming pared 3 bases from V and 2 bases from J, leaving 15 bases between. The CDR3 length is 16 residues. The part of the CDR3 DNA that was read is TGCGCCAGCAGCTCGGAGGGACAAGCGGCCTACAATGAG. Protein sequence: CASSSEGQAAYNE. The whole CDR3 sequence reads CASSSEGQAAYNEQFF.

Many counts were recorded for this clone. The CDR3 end lies 3 residues beyond the end of the read and is filled in from the germline J gene. Other DNA sequences in the sample encode the same CDR3. The chain recombines TRBV4-1 with TRBJ1-2; D unresolved. The CDR3 consists of 13 residues. Trimming stripped 2 bases from V and 7 bases from J, with 11 bases between. Per germline, CDR1 MGHRA and CDR2 YSYEKL. This CDR3 is CASSQIPRGGYTF. CDR3 DNA, as far as it was read: TGCGCCAGCAGCCAAATACCACGCGGTGGC.

This clone has at least ten counts. The read terminates 3 residues ahead of where the CDR3 ends, so the germline J gene completes it. The chain recombines TRBV6-4 with TRBJ1-2; D gene uncertain. The CDR3 is made up of 12 amino acids. V lost 7 bases and J 4 bases, leaving 10 bases between the germline ends. CDR1 MRHNA and CDR2 SNTAGT come from the germline V gene. The CDR3 sequence: CASKGRGYGYTF. Partial CDR3 DNA: TGTGCCAGCAAAGGACGGGGCTATGGC.

This clone was seen many times. The CDR3 end is not reached by the read, which stops 3 residues before it; the germline J gene fills it in. The V and J genes are TRBV10-2 and TRBJ2-7; D gene ambiguous. There are 13 residues in the CDR3. Trimming cost V 3 bases and J 1 base, with 7 bases left between them. Germline V gene lookup returns CDR1 WSHSY and CDR2 SAAADI. CDR3 bases read: TGCGCCAGCAGTGACCACGGTTCCTACGAG. It yields the protein CASSDHGSYE. The whole CDR3 reads CASSDHGSYEQYF.